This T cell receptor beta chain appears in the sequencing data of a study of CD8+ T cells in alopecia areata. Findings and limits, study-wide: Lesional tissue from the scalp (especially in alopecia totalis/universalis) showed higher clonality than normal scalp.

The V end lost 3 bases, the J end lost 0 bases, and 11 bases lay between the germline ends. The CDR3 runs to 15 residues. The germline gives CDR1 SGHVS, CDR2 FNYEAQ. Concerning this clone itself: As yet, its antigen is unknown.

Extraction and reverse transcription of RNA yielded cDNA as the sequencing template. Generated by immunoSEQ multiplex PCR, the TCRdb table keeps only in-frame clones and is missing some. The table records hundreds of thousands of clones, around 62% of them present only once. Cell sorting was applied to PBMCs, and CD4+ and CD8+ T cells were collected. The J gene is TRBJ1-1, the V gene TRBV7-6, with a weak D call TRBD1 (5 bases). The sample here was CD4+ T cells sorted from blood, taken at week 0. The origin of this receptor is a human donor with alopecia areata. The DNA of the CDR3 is TGTGCCAGCAGCTTGGGGGACGGTTTGAACACTGAAGCTTTCTTT. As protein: CASSLGDGLNTEAFF.